The 26 T cell receptor beta chains presented below share a single source sample, sequenced in a study of cytomegalovirus exposure and HLA in healthy donors. A multiplex PCR was run with 60 Vbeta primers and 13 Jbeta primers. TCRdb's table, derived via immunoSEQ multiplex PCR, lists solely in-frame clones and lacks some. The table has some 90,000 clones, about three quarters seen once. Sequences were obtained from PBMCs. These receptors came from a boy aged 5-17 years in good health and CMV-seronegative.

The chain couples TRBV5-4 to TRBJ2-5; D not resolved. This CDR3 spans 12 amino acids. Looked up from germline, CDR1 is SGHNT and CDR2 is YYREEE (reference sequence). V lost 0 bases to trimming and J lost 5 bases, with 5 bases between them. The CDR3 DNA reads as TGTGCCAGCAGCTTGGCGCGGGAGACCCAGTACTTC. Translating gives CASSLARETQYF.

The chain uses TRBV27 and TRBJ1-2; tentatively, D is TRBD1 (6 bases). V shed 6 bases and J shed 4 bases, with 9 bases lying between them. The CDR3 loop spans 12 amino acids. Germline values: CDR1 MNHEY, CDR2 SMNVEV (reference sequence). CDR3 nucleotides: TGTGCCAGCAGGTGGGGGCTCTATGGCTACACCTTC. Translating gives CASRWGLYGYTF.

The rearrangement uses TRBV1 and TRBJ2-7; the table assigns TRBD2, which was not confirmed against the DNA. TRBV1 is a listed pseudogene. The CDR3 extends over 18 amino acids. In DNA, the CDR3 is TGCACCAGCAGCCAAGCGAACCGCGGGACTACAAGCTCCTACGAGCAGTACTTC. It encodes CTSSQANRGTTSSYEQYF.

The gene calls are TRBV7-8 and TRBJ1-2; no reliable D call. The germline CDR1 and CDR2 sequences are SGHVS and FQNEAQ. There are 14 residues in the CDR3. V shed 1 base and J shed 5 bases, with 11 bases lying between them. CDR3 in DNA: TGTGCCAGCAGCTTAGAGGTGGGCAGATATGGCTACACCTTC. Its protein product is CASSLEVGRYGYTF.

V gene TRBV7-3 combines with J gene TRBJ1-2; a weak D match, TRBD1 (6 bases). The V end was cut by 4 bases, the J end by 7 bases, with 13 bases between. Germline CDR1 and CDR2: SGHTA and FQGTGA. The CDR3 sequence is 13 residues long. CDR3 sequence (DNA): TGTGCCAGCAGCTCGTCGGGGGGCGGTGGCTACACCTTC. Encoded protein: CASSSSGGGGYTF.

V and J are TRBV27 and TRBJ2-7, with TRBD2 identical over 13 bases. J lost 5 bases, V lost 5 bases, and 6 bases had no gene match. Germline CDR1 and CDR2: MNHEY and SMNVEV (reference sequence). This CDR3 is built from 15 residues. CDR3 amino acids: CASSTRTSGRDEQYF. CDR3 DNA sequence: TGTGCCAGCAGTACCCGGACTAGCGGGAGAGACGAGCAGTACTTC.

This CDR3 is CASSQEPSVGLDTQYF. DNA for the CDR3: TGCGCCAGCAGCCAAGAGCCTAGCGTAGGGTTAGATACGCAGTATTTT. The V gene is TRBV4-3, the J gene TRBJ2-3, with a tentative D call TRBD2 (6 bases). The germline gives CDR1 LGHNA, CDR2 YSLEER. Trimming took 0 bases from V and 5 from J, leaving 15 bases between them. The CDR3 spans 16 residues.

The chain employs TRBV9 and TRBJ2-1, with TRBD2 matching 8 bases. CDR3 length: 14 amino acids. V lost 4 bases and J lost 12; bases outside the gene matches: 12. Germline V gene lookup returns CDR1 SGDLS and CDR2 YYNGEE. CDR3 in DNA: TGTGCCAGCAGCAGAGAACTAGCGGACTATCGGCAGTTCTTC. Its translation: CASSRELADYRQFF.

This clone was detected only once. The chain recombines TRBV5-6 with TRBJ2-7; 9 positions match TRBD1. The CDR3 has 14 amino acids. Germline CDR1 is SGHDT and CDR2 is YYEEEE. Unmatched junction bases numbered 3, after V lost 2 bases and J lost 3 bases. The CDR3 sequence: CASSFGDRDYEQYF. The DNA of the CDR3 is TGTGCCAGCAGCTTTGGGGACAGGGACTACGAGCAGTACTTC.

The genes are TRBV19 and TRBJ1-1, with 7 bases that match TRBD1. This CDR3 is 14 amino acids long. Trimming cost V 7 bases and J 13 bases; bases outside gene matches: 18. Germline V gene sequence: CDR1 LNHDA, CDR2 SQIVND (reference sequence). The CDR3: CASTPFPGGQEVFF. DNA for the CDR3: TGTGCCAGTACCCCATTCCCCGGAGGACAGGAGGTTTTCTTT.

This chain connects TRBV15 to TRBJ1-1; TRBD1 matches at 7 bases. The CDR3 has 15 residues. Germline CDR1 and CDR2: LNHNV and YYDKDF (reference sequence). J lost 1 base, V lost 5 bases, and 7 bases had no gene match. The DNA of the CDR3 is TGTGCCACCAGCTTAGGGACAGCTCAGAACACTGAAGCTTTCTTT. Protein: CATSLGTAQNTEAFF.

The V gene is TRBV5-8, the J gene TRBJ2-7; 8 bases line up with TRBD1. V lost 3 bases, J lost 0 bases, and 5 bases stayed unmatched. This CDR3 region has 15 residues. Germline V gene data show CDR1 as SGHTS and CDR2 as YDEGEE. CDR3 DNA sequence: TGTGCCAGCAGCTACAGGGGGTCTTCCTCCTACGAGCAGTACTTC. It specifies CASSYRGSSSYEQYF.

The rearrangement links TRBV15 to TRBJ1-1; D is unclear. The germline CDR1 and CDR2 sequences are LNHNV and YYDKDF (reference sequence). The ends were cut back, 0 bases at V and 1 base at J, with 9 bases in the middle. The length of the CDR3 is 15 residues. DNA of the CDR3: TGTGCCACCAGCAGAGATCGTGGGAGGAACACTGAAGCTTTCTTT. It yields the protein CATSRDRGRNTEAFF.

The chain links TRBV4-3 to TRBJ2-7, with TRBD1 matching over 10 bases. Trimming removed 2 bases from V and 3 bases from J; junction bases left unmatched: 4. This CDR3 is 15 amino acids long. In germline, CDR1 is LGHNA, CDR2 YSLEER. The CDR3 region is CASSQSGTGVYEQYF. CDR3 DNA sequence: TGCGCCAGCAGCCAATCCGGGACAGGGGTCTACGAGCAGTACTTC.

The chain is built from TRBV29-1 and TRBJ2-3, with D possibly TRBD2 on 6 matching bases. This CDR3 has 14 residues. Germline-derived CDR1 and CDR2 are SQVTM and ANQGSEA. The V gene lost 6 bases and the J gene lost 1 base, with 14 bases spanning the gap. The CDR3 region is CSVGTTGGTDTQYF. The CDR3 nucleotides are TGCAGCGTGGGGACGACGGGGGGCACAGATACGCAGTATTTT.

This chain uses TRBV7-8 with TRBJ1-3; D unresolved. Germline V CDR1 and CDR2: SGHVS, FQNEAQ. This CDR3 comprises 16 residues. Trimming took 6 bases from V and 8 from J, leaving 23 bases between them. DNA for the CDR3: TGTGCCAGCAGTAGTACCCCGGGCGCGCGGGGAGACACCATATATTTT. As protein: CASSSTPGARGDTIYF.

The chain recombines TRBV10-2 with TRBJ1-2; the D gene is possibly TRBD1 (6 bases). Trimming shortened V by 6 bases and J by 8 bases, and 13 bases separated the two germline ends. Looked up from germline, CDR1 is WSHSY and CDR2 is SAAADI. The CDR3 has 12 residues. The chain's CDR3 is CASSDYREGYTF. For the CDR3, the DNA is TGCGCCAGCAGCGATTACAGGGAGGGCTACACCTTC.

This clone was observed a few times. The J gene is TRBJ1-1, the V gene TRBV14, with D maybe TRBD1 (6 bases). CDR3 length: 15 amino acids. Germline V gives CDR1 SGHDN, CDR2 FVKESK. The V gene lost 4 bases and the J gene lost 5 bases, with 17 bases spanning the gap. The CDR3 bases are TGTGCCAGCAGCCTAGCGGGGGGCGCAGGGACTGAAGCTTTCTTT. Its protein product is CASSLAGGAGTEAFF.

This chain links TRBV29-1 with TRBJ1-1; D perhaps matches TRBD1 (5 bases). The ends were cut back, 3 bases at V and 5 bases at J, with 10 bases in the middle. Germline CDR1 reads SQVTM; CDR2 reads ANQGSEA. The CDR3 is 12 residues long. This CDR3 is CSVDRVGTEAFF. The CDR3 bases are TGCAGCGTTGACAGGGTTGGGACTGAAGCTTTCTTT.

This clone has more than one count but fewer than ten. This chain links TRBV6-1 with TRBJ2-7, with D possibly matching TRBD2 (5 bases). CDR1 is MNHNS, CDR2 SASEGT, per germline. V gave up 2 bases and J gave up 2 bases, with 10 bases separating them. The CDR3 sequence is 14 residues long. The CDR3 protein is CASSEWETTYEQYF. In DNA, the CDR3 is TGTGCCAGCAGTGAATGGGAGACTACCTACGAGCAGTACTTC.

This chain uses TRBV29-1 with TRBJ1-1; D is unclear. V lost 1 base and J 7 bases, leaving 10 bases between the germline ends. Germline-derived CDR1 and CDR2 are SQVTM and ANQGSEA. This CDR3 contains 12 residues. This CDR3 reads CSVEASGVEAFF. The CDR3 DNA sequence: TGCAGCGTTGAAGCCTCCGGTGTTGAAGCTTTCTTT. The full variable domain, completed using reference TRBV29-1 and TRBJ1-1, is SAVISQKPSRDICQRGTSLTIQCQVDSQVTMMFWYRQQPGQSLTLIATANQGSEATYESGFVIDKFPISRPNLTFSTLTVSNMSPEDSSIYLCSVEASGVEAFFGQGTRLTVV.

This clone was seen only once. This chain uses TRBV27 with TRBJ2-6; D unresolved. V shed 0 bases and J shed 2 bases, with 5 bases lying between them. CDR1 is MNHEY, CDR2 SMNVEV, per germline (reference sequence). This CDR3 is built from 15 residues. As DNA, the CDR3 is TGTGCCAGCAGTTTATCCGGAGCTGGGGCCAACGTCCTGACTTTC. This sequence encodes CASSLSGAGANVLTF.

This clone has only one observation. The rearrangement joins TRBV6-5 to TRBJ1-2; the D is unclear. The CDR3 has 12 residues. Germline lookup yields CDR1 MNHEY and CDR2 SVGAGI. Deletions cut 6 bases from V and 4 bases from J, with 9 bases between. The CDR3 DNA reads TGTGCCAGCAGGTCCAACAGCTATGGCTACACCTTC. Encoded protein: CASRSNSYGYTF.

V gene TRBV6-1 combines with J gene TRBJ2-1, with TRBD2 matching over 11 bases. Losses at the gene ends were 0 bases for V and 0 bases for J; bases not matched to a gene: 10. The CDR3 loop spans 20 amino acids. Looked up from germline, CDR1 is MNHNS and CDR2 is SASEGT. The DNA of the CDR3 is TGTGCCAGCAGTGAAGCGATAAGACTAGCGGGGCGAGACTCCTACAATGAGCAGTTCTTC. It specifies CASSEAIRLAGRDSYNEQFF.

This clone was picked up a small number of times. The CDR3 region is CASRSQGTENTEAFF. CDR3 bases: TGTGCCAGCAGGTCACAGGGGACGGAGAACACTGAAGCTTTCTTT. V gene TRBV28 combines with J gene TRBJ1-1; 7 bases fit TRBD1. This CDR3 spans 15 amino acids. Unmatched junction bases numbered 8, after V lost 6 bases and J lost 1 base. CDR1 and CDR2 from the germline V gene are MDHEN and SYDVKM.

This CDR3 reads CALGTAGTEAFF. The CDR3 DNA sequence: TGTGCCCTGGGGACAGCCGGAACTGAAGCTTTCTTT. This rearrangement joins TRBV28 to TRBJ1-1; 7 nucleotides align to TRBD1. The junction had 8 bases not matched to a gene; V was cut back by 11 bases and J by 5 bases. The germline V gene has CDR1 MDHEN and CDR2 SYDVKM. The CDR3 is made up of 12 amino acids.